This is a list of T cell receptor beta chains from one sample in a study of kidney transplant recipient with SARS-CoV-2 infection. TCRdb re-analysed the reads in MiXCR, keeping a single row per CDR3 protein. The table has roughly 230,000 distinct CDR3 sequences, roughly 26% seen once; the top ten hold under 7.5%. Sequenced material: a blood sample, taken at baseline and on day 111 from a kidney transplant recipient. The receptors come from a young adult male patient who had COVID-19 and was a kidney transplant recipient. The graft donor may have given rise to some T cells. Both conserved end residues are part of each CDR3. A D gene is named only where the DNA matches it firmly. Rows give clone size only sometimes, using once, few, many, or a class for an expanded clone.

d_call j_call clone_size v_call cdr3_nt cdr3_aa
- TRBJ1-2 - TRBV8-2 TGTAGCAGTAGCGGCGGTGATAGCCGAAAGACCTATGGCTACACCTTC CSSSGGDSRKTYGYTF
- TRBJ2-3 - TRBV20-1 TGCAGTGCTGTTACTAGCACAGATACGCAGTATTTT CSAVTSTDTQYF
TRBD2 TRBJ2-1 once TRBV7-9 TGTGCCAGCAGCTGGAGGTACCGGGGACTAGCGGGAGGGGACAATGAGCAGTTCTTC CASSWRYRGLAGGDNEQFF
- TRBJ2-7 many TRBV3-1 TGTGCCAGCAGCCAAGAATGGCGGAGGGAGCAGTACTTC CASSQEWRREQYF
- TRBJ1-3 many TRBV4-1 TGCGCCAGTCGTGAGTTGGGCTCTGGAAACACCATATATTTT CASRELGSGNTIYF
- TRBJ2-6 - TRBV12-3/TRBV12-4 TGTGCCAGCAGTTTATCGGGGACATCTGGGGACAACGCCCTGACTTTC CASSLSGTSGDNALTF
TRBD2 TRBJ2-1 few TRBV7-7 TGTGCCAGCAGCTTCAGCGGGAGCGAATATGAGCAGTTCTTC CASSFSGSEYEQFF
TRBD1 TRBJ2-2 - TRBV6-5 TGTGCCAGCAGTTATTCACAGGGGGCAGAGGACCGGGGAGCTGTTTTT CASSYSQGAEDRGAVF
- TRBJ1-2 many TRBV4-3 TGCGCCAGCAGCCACGGACAGAACTATGGCTACACCTTC CASSHGQNYGYTF
- TRBJ1-2 - TRBV5-6 TGTGCCAGCTGCTACCCCAATAGTCGAAAGACCTATGGCGACACCTTC CASCYPNSRKTYGDTF
- TRBJ1-2 many TRBV11-1 TGTGCCAGCAGCTTTCGATACGATCTCGGAAAGACCTATGGCTACACCTTC CASSFRYDLGKTYGYTF
- TRBJ2-7 many TRBV20-1 TGCAGTGCCTACCCTACTAGATCCGAGCAGTACTTC CSAYPTRSEQYF
- TRBJ1-1 many TRBV6-4 TGTGCCAGCAGGGAGCAACCTTTCGTGAACACTGAAGCTTTCTTT CASREQPFVNTEAFF
- TRBJ1-2 many TRBV7-9 TGTGCCAGCAGTGCTGCACTTTATGGCTACACCTTC CASSAALYGYTF
- TRBJ2-7 many TRBV11-3 TGTGCCAGCAGCTTAGACAGGAACTCCTACGAGCAGTACTTC CASSLDRNSYEQYF
- TRBJ2-5 many TRBV3-1 TGTGCCAGCAGCAGTGGGACTCCCATTTCTTTCTCTGAGACCCAGTACTTC CASSSGTPISFSETQYF
TRBD1 TRBJ1-3 many TRBV12-3/TRBV12-4 TGTGCCAGCAGAGACCCGGGACAGGGGGCAGGAAACACCATATATTTT CASRDPGQGAGNTIYF
TRBD2 TRBJ2-7 many TRBV20-1 TGCAGTGCTAGTCGGCGGGAGGTCTACGAGCAGTACTTC CSASRREVYEQYF
- TRBJ2-7 many TRBV19 TGTGCCAGTAGTATGGGGGGCTTCTCCTACGAGCAGTACTTC CASSMGGFSYEQYF
TRBD2 TRBJ2-1 many TRBV11-3 TGTGCCAGCAGCTTAGATCAAACTAGCGATTACAATGAGCAGTTCTTC CASSLDQTSDYNEQFF
TRBD1 TRBJ1-2 - TRBV24-1 TGCGCCGCCAGTGGACAGGGTAACTATGGCTACACCTTC CAASGQGNYGYTF
- TRBJ1-1 - TRBV27 TGTGTCAGCAGTTTGGGCCGGAACACTGAAGCTTTCTTT CVSSLGRNTEAFF
- TRBJ1-2 many TRBV23-1 TGCGCCAGCAGTCCTCCCTTGCTACGCAGAAAGACCTATGGCTACACCTTC CASSPPLLRRKTYGYTF
- TRBJ1-5 few TRBV20-1 TGCAGTGCGCCTAGGGGGTCCAATCAGCCCCAGCATTTT CSAPRGSNQPQHF
- TRBJ2-5 many TRBV11-2 TGTGCCAGCAGGACAGAGCACCAAGAGACCCAGTACTTC CASRTEHQETQYF
TRBD1 TRBJ2-1 many TRBV11-2 TGTGCCAGCAGCCTCACTATGACAGGGGGCCCCTACAATGAGCAGTTCTTC CASSLTMTGGPYNEQFF
- TRBJ1-1 few TRBV9 TGTGCCAGCTCCCCGGGCGCCCCAGGCACTGAAGCTTTCTTT CASSPGAPGTEAFF
- TRBJ1-2 many TRBV7-7 TGTGCCAGCAGCAAATACTGTAAGTGCCGAAAGACCTATGGCTACACCTTC CASSKYCKCRKTYGYTF
- TRBJ1-2 many TRBV29-1 TGCAGCGTTGAAGATCATCAGGGGCTGTATGGCTACACCTTC CSVEDHQGLYGYTF
- TRBJ2-2 - TRBV3-1 TGTGCCAGCAGCACTACTTCCCATTTCAGGCTTGACCGGGGAGCTGTTTTT CASSTTSHFRLDRGAVF
- TRBJ2-6 - TRBV8-2 TGTGGCAGGTTACCTGGGATAACACAAAGTCGGGCCAACGTCCTGACTTTC CGRLPGITQSRANVLTF
TRBD1 TRBJ1-5 many TRBV11-2 TGTGCCAGCAGCTTATCAGGGGGTAGCAATCAGCCCCAGCATTTT CASSLSGGSNQPQHF
TRBD2 TRBJ2-3 - TRBV6-5 TGTGCCAGCAGTGCCCTGACTAGCGGGGACACAGATACGCAGTATTTT CASSALTSGDTDTQYF
- TRBJ2-1 - TRBV10-2 TGCGCCAGCAGTGCTTCGGACCCTCGGCAGCAGTTCTTC CASSASDPRQQFF
- TRBJ2-5 - TRBV5-8 TGTGCCAGCAGCTTAGGGTTCCCAGAGACCCAGTACTTC CASSLGFPETQYF
- TRBJ1-4 many TRBV7-2 TGTGCCAGCAGCTTACGAGGGGCTGGAACTAATGAAAAACTGTTTTTT CASSLRGAGTNEKLFF
- TRBJ1-2 many TRBV7-9 TGTGCCAGCAGCGGCGATAGATACCATGGAAAGACCTATGGCTACACCTTC CASSGDRYHGKTYGYTF
- TRBJ2-5 many TRBV3-1 TGTGCCAGCAGCAAACTTGTTCCCATTTCTTTCTCTGAGACCCAGTACTTC CASSKLVPISFSETQYF
- TRBJ1-2 many TRBV10-2 TGCGCCAGCAGTTACGGTACCACTTCTAGAAAGACCTATGGCTACACCTTC CASSYGTTSRKTYGYTF
- TRBJ2-1 many TRBV7-2 TGTGCCAGCAGCTTAAATAGGGCACCTTCCTTC CASSLNRAPSF
- TRBJ1-2 many TRBV11-3 TGTGCCAGCAGCTATAGCGGCGATCTCGGAAAGACCTATGGCTACACCTTC CASSYSGDLGKTYGYTF
- TRBJ2-5 - TRBV11-2 TGTGCCAGCAGCTTAGTGGGTAATGGGAAGACCCAGTACTTC CASSLVGNGKTQYF
- TRBJ2-7 many TRBV24-1 TGTGCCACCAGTGGGGGGCCGAATAACGAGCAGTACTTC CATSGGPNNEQYF
- TRBJ1-2 many TRBV29-1 TGCAGCGTTGCTGGGTCCTATGGCTACACCTTC CSVAGSYGYTF
- TRBJ1-1 many TRBV12-3/TRBV12-4 TGTGCCAGCAGTTTTGAGGGTGTCACTGAAGCTTTCTTT CASSFEGVTEAFF
TRBD1 TRBJ2-7 many TRBV19 TGTGCCAGTAGTATCGCCTCGGGACAGGGCGCCTACGAGCAGTACTTC CASSIASGQGAYEQYF
- TRBJ2-1 - TRBV5-1 TGCGCCAGCAGCTTGGAAGGGGACCCCTCCTACAATGAGCAGTTCTTC CASSLEGDPSYNEQFF
- TRBJ1-5 many TRBV6-6 TGTGCCAGCAAGGCTTACGTCGTTAATCAGCCCCAGCATTTT CASKAYVVNQPQHF
TRBD2 TRBJ2-1 few TRBV3-1 TGTGCCGGCAGCCAAGATCATTTCGGGACTAGCGGGGGGGAGCAGTTCTTC CAGSQDHFGTSGGEQFF
- TRBJ1-2 many TRBV7-6 TGTGCCAGCAGCCCAGGGACTGAATCTCGAAAGACCTATGGCTACACCTTC CASSPGTESRKTYGYTF
- TRBJ2-1 - TRBV19 TGTGCCAGTAGTATTGAGAGGGGCAATGAGCAGTTCTTC CASSIERGNEQFF
- TRBJ1-1 many TRBV7-9 TGTGCCAGCAGCCACCAACAGGGGAACACTGAAGCTTTCTTT CASSHQQGNTEAFF
TRBD1 TRBJ1-6 many TRBV5-1 TGCGCCAGCAGCAGCCAGACAGGGGGGAATAATTCACCCCTCCACTTT CASSSQTGGNNSPLHF
- TRBJ1-5 many TRBV4-1 TGCGCCAGCAGCCAAGTTCTTTGGAGCAATCAGCCCCAGCATTTT CASSQVLWSNQPQHF